This T cell receptor (beta chain) was recovered during a study of vaccination and CD4 T cells after COVID-19. Once obtained from cultured CD4+ T cells, the DNA was sequenced using the Oncomine TCR Beta short-read assay. TCRdb recomputed calls from the PCR reads with MiXCR, one row per CDR3 protein. Of about 23,000 distinct CDR3 sequences listed, about 45% are singletons. The time point here: late sampling 161 to 241 days after vaccination in three convalescent patients. Treatment given: 10-day PBMC culture with coronavirus spike peptide pools or control peptides (ViraFEST assay). Every positive PCR date fell between March and December 2020, earlier than the US Alpha, Beta and Delta variants. Peptide pools at 7.5 to 10 ug/ml, together with 10 IU/ml IL-2, were added to cultures of roughly 2.1 million PBMCs per well. Trimming cost V 5 bases and J 6 bases; bases outside gene matches: 9. The CDR3 is 14 residues long. Germline loops: CDR1 SEHNR, CDR2 FQNEAQ (reference sequence).

Study-level points and caveats: A nonsignificant rise from around 20 to 38 was seen in the median number of SARS-CoV-2-reactive clonotypes.

Notes on this clonotype: Its target is not known.

Sample: CD4+ T cells from blood, cultured in vitro, taken about 7 months after SARS-CoV-2 vaccination. The J gene is TRBJ2-7, the V gene TRBV7-9, with 8 bases identical to TRBD2. The TCR was taken from a human donor who had recovered from COVID-19. The CDR3 sequence: CASSRGGGSLEQYF. CDR3 DNA: TGTGCCAGCAGCCGGGGGGGGGGTTCCCTCGAGCAGTACTTC. The full variable domain, completed using reference TRBV7-9 and TRBJ2-7, is DTGVSQNPRHKITKRGQNVTFRCDPISEHNRLYWYRQTLGQGPEFLTYFQNEAQLEKSRLLSDRFSAERPKGSFSTLEIQRTEQGDSAMYLCASSRGGGSLEQYFGPGTRLTVT.